This TCR beta chain was documented in a study of blood T cell repertoires in COVID-19. Study-wide background: Samples representing acute and convalescent COVID-19 were sourced from the United States, Italy and Spain. The cDNA or gDNA used as material had been derived from T cells, B-cell-depleted T cells, or PBMCs.

Original methodology: Nucleated cell number was recorded as an estimate derived from reference gene primer amplification. Profiled with immunoSEQ multiplex PCR; TCRdb holds only in-frame clones, not every one. D and trimming were read from the DNA, whereas the V and J calls and clone size are those reported in that table. Of hundreds of thousands of clones listed, around nine tenths are singletons. V lost 4 bases and J lost 6; bases outside the gene matches: 4. This CDR3 spans 13 amino acids. CDR1 SGHDT and CDR2 YYEEEE come from the germline V gene. The rearrangement joins TRBV5-6 to TRBJ2-1, with TRBD1 matching over 7 bases. The receptor's source is a man in his 60s who had recovered from COVID-19. Sequencing used peripheral blood. CDR3 coding DNA: TGTGCCAGCAGCAGGGGGCATGGCAATGAGCAGTTCTTC. As protein: CASSRGHGNEQFF.